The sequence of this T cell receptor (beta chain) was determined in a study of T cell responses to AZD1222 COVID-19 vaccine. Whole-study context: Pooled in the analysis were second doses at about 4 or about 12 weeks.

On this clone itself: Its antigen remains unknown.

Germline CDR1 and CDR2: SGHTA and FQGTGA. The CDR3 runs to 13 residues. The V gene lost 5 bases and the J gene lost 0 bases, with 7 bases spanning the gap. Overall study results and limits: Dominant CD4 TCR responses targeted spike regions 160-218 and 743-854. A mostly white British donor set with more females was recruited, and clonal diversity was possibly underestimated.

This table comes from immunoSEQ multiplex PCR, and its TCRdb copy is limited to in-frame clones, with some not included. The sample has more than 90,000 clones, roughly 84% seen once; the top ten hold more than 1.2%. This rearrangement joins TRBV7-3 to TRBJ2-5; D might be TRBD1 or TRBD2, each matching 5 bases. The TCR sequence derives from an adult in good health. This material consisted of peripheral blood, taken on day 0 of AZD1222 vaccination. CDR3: CASSPGHQETQYF. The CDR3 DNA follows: TGTGCCAGCAGCCCGGGACACCAAGAGACCCAGTACTTC.